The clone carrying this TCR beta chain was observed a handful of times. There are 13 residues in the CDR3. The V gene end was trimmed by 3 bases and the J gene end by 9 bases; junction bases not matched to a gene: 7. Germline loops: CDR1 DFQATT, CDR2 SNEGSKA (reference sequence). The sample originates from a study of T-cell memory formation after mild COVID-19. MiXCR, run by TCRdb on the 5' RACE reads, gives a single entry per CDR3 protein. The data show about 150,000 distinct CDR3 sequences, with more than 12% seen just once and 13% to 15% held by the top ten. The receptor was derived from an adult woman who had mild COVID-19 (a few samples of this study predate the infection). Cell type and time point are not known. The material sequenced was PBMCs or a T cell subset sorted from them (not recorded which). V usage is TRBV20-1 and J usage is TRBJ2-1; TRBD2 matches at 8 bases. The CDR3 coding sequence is TGCAGTGCTAGGAGGGGGACTAGTCTTGAGCAGTTCTTC. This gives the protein CSARRGTSLEQFF.